The sequence of this T cell receptor beta chain was determined in a study of regulatory T cells in long-lasting Graves disease. Findings and caveats of the study: Graves' patients with persistent disease showed TCR diversity lower than patients newly diagnosed.

Researchers made TCR beta libraries by using iRepertoire HTBI primers and running Arm-PCR on CDR3 regions. One entry per CDR3 protein, called by TCRdb with MiXCR from the multiplex PCR reads. This table holds about 620,000 distinct CDR3 sequences, about 15% found once. Ten or more counts support this clonotype. What it recognizes is unknown. This CDR3 comprises 16 residues. Trimming took off 4 bases at V and 4 bases at J, with 19 bases between the two ends. Time point indicated: newly diagnosed GD, antithyroid drugs for less than 3 months. RNA isolated from PBMCs was used to make the TCR library. Enrollment of patients was through an endocrinology department in Xi'an, China. The same data also went into a second study, on T cells in Graves' hyperthyroidism and ophthalmopathy.

The sample consisted of peripheral blood mononuclear cells (PBMCs), taken at new diagnosis, from a patient treated with antithyroid drugs. The chain is built from TRBV12-3 or TRBV12-4 and TRBJ1-2; D not certain. This TCR was sampled from a woman aged 25 to 39 with Graves disease. CDR3 sequence reads: CASSSAHGVGFYGYTF. CDR3 DNA: TGTGCCAGCAGTTCCGCACACGGGGTGGGGTTCTATGGCTACACCTTC.